The present T cell receptor beta chain was sequenced within a study of Graves' ophthalmopathy and Graves' hyperthyroidism. Whole-study findings and limits: Using a 13-signature model, the authors split ophthalmopathy from stable hyperthyroidism, with roughly 88% sensitivity and approximately 80% specificity. Blood also carried most expanded thyroid clonotypes exceeding 0.001 frequency.

The authors amplified TCR beta CDR3 regions, and they did so from RNA transcripts for repertoire sequencing. The authors performed first-round RT-PCR with HTBI primers and then a second-round multiplex PCR. Each CDR3 protein is one row after TCRdb ran MiXCR on the multiplex PCR reads. The sample has 650,000 to 800,000 distinct CDR3 sequences; about two fifths are singletons. Comments on this clonotype: The target antigen is unknown. The CDR3 ends on some other residue instead of the conserved phenylalanine or tryptophan, so this is likely a read error.

CDR1 is PRHDT and CDR2 is FYEKMQ in the germline V gene (reference sequence). Trimming cost V 5 bases and J 2 bases; bases outside gene matches: 6. This CDR3 comprises 14 residues. This rearrangement joins TRBV13 to TRBJ2-7, with 7 bases matching TRBD2. This sequence was found in an adult man with Graves' ophthalmopathy. The sequenced sample consisted of peripheral blood. As DNA, the CDR3 is TGTGCCAGCAGCATCCTAGCGGAGCCCTACGAGCAGTACTGC. Translated: CASSILAEPYEQYC.